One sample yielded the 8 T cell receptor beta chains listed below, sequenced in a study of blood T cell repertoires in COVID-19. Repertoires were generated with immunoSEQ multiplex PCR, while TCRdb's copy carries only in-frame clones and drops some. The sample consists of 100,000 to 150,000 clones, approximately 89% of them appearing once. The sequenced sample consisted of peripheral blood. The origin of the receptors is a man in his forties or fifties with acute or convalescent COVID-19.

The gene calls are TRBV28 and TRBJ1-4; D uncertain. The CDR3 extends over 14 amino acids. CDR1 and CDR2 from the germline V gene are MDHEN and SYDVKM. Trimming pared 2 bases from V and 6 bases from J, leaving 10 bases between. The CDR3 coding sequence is TGTGCCAGCAGTTTAGGGAGTTGGGATGAAAAACTGTTTTTT. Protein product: CASSLGSWDEKLFF.

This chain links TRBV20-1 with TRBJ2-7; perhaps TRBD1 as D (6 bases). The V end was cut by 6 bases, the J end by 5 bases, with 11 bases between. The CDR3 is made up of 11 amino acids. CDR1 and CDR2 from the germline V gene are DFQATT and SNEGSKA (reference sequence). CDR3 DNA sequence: TGCAGTGCCCAGAACAGGGACGAGCAGTACTTC. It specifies CSAQNRDEQYF.

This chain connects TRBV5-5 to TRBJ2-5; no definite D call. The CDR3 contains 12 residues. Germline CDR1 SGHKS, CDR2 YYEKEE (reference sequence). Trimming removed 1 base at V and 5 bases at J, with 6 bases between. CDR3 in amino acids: CASSLFEETQYF. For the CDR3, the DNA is TGTGCCAGCAGCTTGTTTGAGGAGACCCAGTACTTC.

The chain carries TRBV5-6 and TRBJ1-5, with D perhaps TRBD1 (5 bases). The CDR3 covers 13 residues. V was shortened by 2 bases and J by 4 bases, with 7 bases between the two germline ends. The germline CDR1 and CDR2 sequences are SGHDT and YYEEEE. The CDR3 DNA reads TGTGCCAGCAGCTTCTCAGGGAATCAGCCCCAGCATTTT. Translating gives CASSFSGNQPQHF.

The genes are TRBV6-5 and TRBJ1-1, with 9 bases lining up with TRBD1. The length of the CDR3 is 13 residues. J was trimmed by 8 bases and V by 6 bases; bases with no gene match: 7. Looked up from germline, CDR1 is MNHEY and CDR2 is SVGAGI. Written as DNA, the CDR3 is TGTGCCAGCAGCCCAGGGACAGGGTCCGAAGCTTTCTTT. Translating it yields CASSPGTGSEAFF.

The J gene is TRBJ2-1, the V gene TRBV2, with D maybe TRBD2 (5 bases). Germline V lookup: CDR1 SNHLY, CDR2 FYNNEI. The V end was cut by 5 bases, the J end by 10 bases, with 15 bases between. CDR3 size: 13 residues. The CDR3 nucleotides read TGTGCCAGCAGTCGGACTTCCTTCGTCGAGCAGTTCTTC. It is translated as CASSRTSFVEQFF.

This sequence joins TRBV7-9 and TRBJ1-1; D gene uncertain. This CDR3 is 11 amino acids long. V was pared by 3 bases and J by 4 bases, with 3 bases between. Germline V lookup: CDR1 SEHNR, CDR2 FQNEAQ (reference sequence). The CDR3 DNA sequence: TGTGCCAGCAGCTTCTCCACTGAAGCTTTCTTT. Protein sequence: CASSFSTEAFF.

The CDR3 DNA follows: TGTGCCAGCAGCCTCCTGACGGGTACTGAAGCTTTCTTT. Protein sequence: CASSLLTGTEAFF. This chain connects TRBV7-9 to TRBJ1-1; no clear D. Trimming pared 5 bases from V and 5 bases from J, leaving 12 bases between. CDR1 SEHNR and CDR2 FQNEAQ come from the germline V gene (reference sequence). The CDR3 sequence is 13 residues long.